These 27 T cell receptor beta chains came from one sample sequenced in a study of blood T cell repertoires in COVID-19. The assay was immunoSEQ multiplex PCR, and TCRdb's table has in-frame clones only and misses some. Seen here are some 140,000 clones, roughly 83% observed once, and the top ten hold over 1.1%. Sample: peripheral blood. Receptors were obtained from a man between 60 and 75 years old with acute or convalescent COVID-19.

V is TRBV3-1 (or the pseudogene TRBV3-2) and J is TRBJ1-6; TRBD1 matches 9 bases. Germline lookup yields CDR1 LGHDT and CDR2 YNNKEL (reference sequence). Trimming cost V 1 base and J 8 bases; bases outside gene matches: 3. The CDR3 is 15 residues long. In DNA, the CDR3 is TGTGCCAGCAGCCAAGGGGGGACAGGGCATTCACCCCTCCACTTT. It is translated as CASSQGGTGHSPLHF.

The chain links TRBV5-4 to TRBJ2-1; 7 nucleotides match TRBD2. The CDR3 length is 15 residues. Losses at the gene ends were 6 bases for V and 8 bases for J; bases not matched to a gene: 14. CDR1 is SGHNT and CDR2 is YYREEE in the germline V gene (reference sequence). This CDR3 reads CASTRTGGLGDEQFF. The CDR3 DNA reads TGTGCCAGCACCAGGACGGGGGGTCTGGGGGATGAGCAGTTCTTC.

Only a few counts were recorded for this clone. The chain uses TRBV29-1 and TRBJ2-1; tentative D call: TRBD1 (6 bases). V was shortened by 3 bases and J by 4 bases, with 16 bases between the two germline ends. In germline, CDR1 is SQVTM, CDR2 ANQGSEA. This CDR3 is 15 amino acids long. The CDR3 DNA reads as TGCAGCGTTGACAGGCCAGGGGCCTTATACAATGAGCAGTTCTTC. Protein product: CSVDRPGALYNEQFF.

The CDR3 is CASSLGQAAAGYTF. CDR3 DNA: TGTGCCAGCAGCTTGGGGCAGGCAGCCGCTGGCTACACCTTC. The chain links TRBV5-6 to TRBJ1-2; no clear D gene. The CDR3 covers 14 residues. Germline assignment: CDR1 SGHDT and CDR2 YYEEEE. Trimming took off 0 bases at V and 7 bases at J, with 13 bases between the two ends.

The J gene is TRBJ1-2, the V gene TRBV4-1; the D gene is possibly TRBD1 (6 bases). This CDR3 spans 14 amino acids. V gave up 1 base and J gave up 7 bases, with 13 bases separating them. Germline V gives CDR1 MGHRA, CDR2 YSYEKL. CDR3 DNA: TGCGCCAGCAGCCAAGTCGACAGGTTGAGTGGCTACACCTTC. It encodes CASSQVDRLSGYTF.

This clone appeared a few times. V gene TRBV5-1 combines with J gene TRBJ1-2, with unresolved D. V lost 0 bases and J lost 3, with 12 bases in between. This CDR3 is built from 15 residues. Germline V gives CDR1 SGHRS, CDR2 YFSETQ. This CDR3 reads CASSLAGEAHYGYTF. The DNA of the CDR3 is TGCGCCAGCAGCTTGGCTGGGGAGGCGCACTATGGCTACACCTTC.

The chain joins TRBV9 to TRBJ2-2; 9 nucleotides line up with TRBD2. The V gene's germline CDR1 is SGDLS and CDR2 YYNGEE. Trimming removed 2 bases from V and 7 bases from J; junction bases left unmatched: 9. The CDR3 totals 16 residues. The CDR3 DNA sequence: TGTGCCAGCAGCGTCTCCCTAGCGGGAATCGGCGGGGAGCTGTTTTTT. The encoded protein is CASSVSLAGIGGELFF.

The chain is built from TRBV20-1 and TRBJ1-1, with D possibly being TRBD1 (6 bases). Trimming left V 3 bases short and J 0 bases short, with 14 bases between. The CDR3 is 15 residues long. CDR1 is DFQATT and CDR2 is SNEGSKA in the germline V gene (reference sequence). The CDR3 loop reads CSASKQGALNTEAFF. Here the CDR3 DNA reads TGCAGTGCTAGTAAACAGGGAGCGCTGAACACTGAAGCTTTCTTT.

CDR3 amino acids: CASSRGLSSNQPQHF. The DNA for the CDR3 is TGTGCCAGCAGCCGAGGACTGTCTAGCAATCAGCCCCAGCATTTT. The chain employs TRBV3-1 (or the pseudogene TRBV3-2) and TRBJ1-5; D remains unclear. This CDR3 has 15 residues. The germline V gene encodes CDR1 LGHDT and CDR2 YNNKEL (reference sequence). With 4 bases removed from V and 0 bases from J, the gap between germline ends came to 10 bases.

The rearrangement links TRBV20-1 to TRBJ1-1; tentative D call: TRBD1 (6 bases). The CDR3 extends over 13 amino acids. The ends were cut back, 3 bases at V and 5 bases at J, with 13 bases in the middle. Germline V gene sequence: CDR1 DFQATT, CDR2 SNEGSKA (reference sequence). For the CDR3, the DNA is TGCAGTGCTAGTTCGGGGGGCTGGACTGAAGCTTTCTTT. Translated: CSASSGGWTEAFF.

The rearrangement links TRBV5-4 to TRBJ1-1; 11 bases fit TRBD1. Germline loops: CDR1 SGHNT, CDR2 YYREEE (reference sequence). V shed 4 bases and J 1 base; nucleotides not matched to a gene: 6. This CDR3 comprises 16 residues. The CDR3 protein is CASSLGQGARNTEAFF. Written as DNA, the CDR3 is TGTGCCAGCAGCCTCGGACAGGGGGCGAGGAACACTGAAGCTTTCTTT.

The chain combines TRBV19 with TRBJ1-4, with a tentative D call TRBD1 (5 bases). Germline V lookup: CDR1 LNHDA, CDR2 SQIVND (reference sequence). V was trimmed by 5 bases and J by 0 bases, leaving 10 bases between them. The CDR3 covers 15 residues. The CDR3 region is CASSQGTATNEKLFF. CDR3 DNA sequence: TGTGCCAGTAGTCAGGGAACGGCAACTAATGAAAAACTGTTTTTT.

The chain links TRBV15 to TRBJ2-1; TRBD1 is a possible D gene (5 bases). The CDR3 runs 14 residues. V was trimmed by 0 bases and J by 10 bases, leaving 13 bases between them. Germline CDR1 reads LNHNV; CDR2 reads YYDKDF (reference sequence). The CDR3 nucleotides read TGTGCCACCAGCAGAGATCCCAGGGTACGGGAGCAGTTCTTC. It translates to CATSRDPRVREQFF.

This chain uses TRBV5-6 with TRBJ1-4; weak D call: TRBD1 (6 bases). V gave up 5 bases and J gave up 8 bases, with 13 bases separating them. The CDR3 spans 13 residues. Germline V lookup: CDR1 SGHDT, CDR2 YYEEEE. The CDR3 DNA reads as TGTGCCAGCAGTTCACAGGGTAGGGAAAAACTGTTTTTT. Amino acids: CASSSQGREKLFF.

The V and J genes are TRBV19 and TRBJ2-1; 8 bases fit TRBD2. Trimming at V came to 7 bases and at J to 5 bases, leaving 10 bases not matched to a gene. CDR1 is LNHDA and CDR2 is SQIVND in the germline V gene (reference sequence). The CDR3 has 15 residues. CDR3 sequence (DNA): TGTGCCAGTACGAGGGGACTAGGCTATAACAATGAGCAGTTCTTC. This codes for CASTRGLGYNNEQFF.

The rearrangement uses TRBV6-1 and TRBJ1-4; 9 bases are a match to TRBD1. J lost 8 bases, V lost 3 bases, and 4 bases had no gene match. This CDR3 has 14 residues. Germline CDR1 reads MNHNS; CDR2 reads SASEGT. The CDR3 protein is CASSEGQGGEKLFF. The CDR3 region has the DNA TGTGCCAGCAGTGAGGGACAGGGAGGAGAAAAACTGTTTTTT.

The chain carries TRBV11-2 and TRBJ1-2; possible D gene TRBD1, 5 bases. The germline V and J ends were trimmed by 1 base and 8 bases, with 11 bases remaining between them. Looked up from germline, CDR1 is SGHAT and CDR2 is FQNNGV. The CDR3 runs 13 residues. The CDR3 region is CASSLAAGNGYTF. The CDR3 nucleotides read TGTGCCAGCAGCTTAGCGGCAGGGAACGGCTACACCTTC.

The sample holds a few counts of this clone. The rearrangement joins TRBV5-1 to TRBJ2-1, with TRBD1 as a possible D gene (6 bases). The CDR3 loop spans 15 amino acids. V was trimmed by 0 bases and J by 7 bases, leaving 14 bases between them. CDR1 is SGHRS and CDR2 is YFSETQ in the germline V gene. The CDR3: CASSLGTGIVNEQFF. The CDR3 DNA sequence: TGCGCCAGCAGCTTGGGAACAGGGATAGTGAATGAGCAGTTCTTC.

The chain carries TRBV3-1 (or the pseudogene TRBV3-2) and TRBJ1-2; D uncertain. Trimming shortened V by 2 bases and J by 6 bases, and 7 bases separated the two germline ends. This CDR3 is 12 amino acids long. Germline V gene lookup returns CDR1 LGHDT and CDR2 YNNKEL (reference sequence). DNA of the CDR3: TGTGCCAGCAGCCAAACCCGGGATGGCTACACCTTC. Translating it yields CASSQTRDGYTF.

The genes are TRBV7-2 and TRBJ1-6; D remains unclear. Germline CDR1 and CDR2: SGHTA and FQGNSA. This CDR3 contains 13 residues. The ends were cut back, 2 bases at V and 9 bases at J, with 8 bases in the middle. CDR3 DNA sequence: TGTGCCAGCAGCTTACCCCCAGGTTCACCCCTCCACTTT. It encodes CASSLPPGSPLHF.

This clone was picked up a small number of times. CDR3 sequence: CASSLFSGVTNTEAFF. In nucleotides, the CDR3 is TGCGCCAGCAGCTTGTTCTCAGGGGTTACTAACACTGAAGCTTTCTTT. The gene calls are TRBV5-1 and TRBJ1-1; D might be TRBD1 (6 bases). Germline V gives CDR1 SGHRS, CDR2 YFSETQ. This CDR3 comprises 16 residues. Trimming took off 1 base at V and 2 bases at J, with 15 bases between the two ends.

V gene TRBV6-6 combines with J gene TRBJ2-3, with TRBD2 matching over 14 bases. The CDR3 sequence is 16 residues long. CDR1 and CDR2 (germline): MNHNY, SVGAGI (reference sequence). J gave up 4 bases and V 5 bases, and 5 bases lay outside the gene matches. CDR3 coding DNA: TGTGCCAGCAGTCGACTAGCGGGAGGGCAGGCAGATACGCAGTATTTT. Its protein is CASSRLAGGQADTQYF.

The rearrangement links TRBV18 to TRBJ1-1; TRBD1 matches at 7 bases. The V gene end was trimmed by 0 bases and the J gene end by 2 bases; junction bases not matched to a gene: 3. The CDR3 runs to 15 residues. In germline, CDR1 is KGHSH, CDR2 LQKENI. CDR3 nucleotide sequence: TGTGCCAGCTCACCACCGGGACAGTTTAACACTGAAGCTTTCTTT. Its protein product is CASSPPGQFNTEAFF.

This clone was recorded once. The chain has TRBV4-1 and TRBJ1-1; D is undetermined. Trimming removed 3 bases at V and 4 bases at J, with 3 bases between. There are 11 residues in the CDR3. CDR1 and CDR2 (germline): MGHRA, YSYEKL. The CDR3 coding sequence is TGCGCCAGCAGCCACAGCACTGAAGCTTTCTTT. Its translation is CASSHSTEAFF.

The J gene is TRBJ1-6, the V gene TRBV6-1; D not resolved. CDR1 MNHNS and CDR2 SASEGT come from the germline V gene. V was pared by 2 bases and J by 5 bases, with 10 bases between. This CDR3 comprises 15 residues. Written as DNA, the CDR3 is TGTGCCAGCAGTGAATTAGCCGGAAATAATTCACCCCTCCACTTT. Protein: CASSELAGNNSPLHF.

J is TRBJ2-1 and V is TRBV6-5; D unclear. CDR3 length: 11 amino acids. The germline V and J ends were trimmed by 8 bases and 5 bases, with 7 bases remaining between them. The germline gives CDR1 MNHEY, CDR2 SVGAGI. CDR3 coding DNA: TGTGCCAGCTCTGAGAACAATGAGCAGTTCTTC. As protein: CASSENNEQFF.

The genes are TRBV11-1 and TRBJ1-1, with no clear D. Trimming left V 1 base short and J 2 bases short, with 5 bases between. This CDR3 contains 13 residues. Germline V gives CDR1 SGHAT, CDR2 FQDESV (reference sequence). CDR3 loop: CASSLVLNTEAFF. In DNA form, the CDR3 reads TGTGCCAGCAGCTTAGTCCTCAACACTGAAGCTTTCTTT. Complete variable domain (other parts from reference TRBV11-1 and TRBJ1-1): EAEVAQSPRYKITEKSQAVAFWCDPISGHATLYWYRQILGQGPELLVQFQDESVVDDSQLPKDRFSAERLKGVDSTLKIQPAELGDSAMYLCASSLVLNTEAFFGQGTRLTVV.